These 24 T cell receptor beta chains were sequenced from one sample in a study of OX40 agonist ivuxolimab in advanced cancers. Generated by immunoSEQ multiplex PCR, the TCRdb table keeps only in-frame clones and is missing some. Of approximately 53,000 clones detected, approximately 95% appear once; the ten largest clones hold approximately 24%. The starting material was CD4+ or CD8+ T cells sorted from blood, obtained in a trial of the OX40 agonist ivuxolimab. Every receptor here comes from an adult with an advanced solid tumor such as melanoma, head and neck, liver or kidney cancer.

The chain recombines TRBV7-3 with TRBJ2-1, with 8 bases that match TRBD1. The trim removed 5 bases at V and 4 bases at J, leaving 10 bases unmatched. Germline values: CDR1 SGHTA, CDR2 FQGTGA. The CDR3 spans 16 residues. The CDR3 DNA sequence: TGTGCCAGCAGCCCGCGACCGGGACAGGCTTACAATGAGCAGTTCTTC. Amino acid sequence: CASSPRPGQAYNEQFF.

This clone turned up a few times. The chain links TRBV28 to TRBJ2-7, with no clear D. CDR1 and CDR2 from the germline V gene are MDHEN and SYDVKM. The germline V and J ends were trimmed by 6 bases and 3 bases, with 6 bases remaining between them. The length of the CDR3 is 11 residues. The CDR3 bases are TGTGCCAGCAGCCATGGCTACGAGCAGTACTTC. Its translation: CASSHGYEQYF.

This chain uses TRBV7-3 with TRBJ1-2; the match to TRBD1 covers 8 bases. Germline values: CDR1 SGHTA, CDR2 FQGTGA. J gave up 4 bases and V 3 bases, and 4 bases lay outside the gene matches. This CDR3 is 14 amino acids long. CDR3 protein: CASSLDREVYGYTF. CDR3 coding DNA: TGTGCCAGCAGCTTGGACAGGGAGGTCTATGGCTACACCTTC.

The J gene is TRBJ2-1, the V gene TRBV29-1, with 8 bases that match TRBD2. V lost 4 bases to trimming and J lost 5 bases; unmatched junction nucleotides: 7. The CDR3 is 14 amino acids. Per the germline V gene, CDR1 is SQVTM and CDR2 is ANQGSEA. CDR3 loop: CSVVTLAGNNEQFF. DNA for the CDR3: TGCAGCGTTGTGACGTTAGCGGGAAACAATGAGCAGTTCTTC.

The chain combines TRBV11-3 with TRBJ2-1; TRBD1 matches at 8 bases. CDR1 is SGHNT, CDR2 YENEEA, per germline. CDR3 length equals 14 residues. The V segment lost 4 bases and the J segment 7 bases; nucleotides outside the gene matches: 6. CDR3: CASSSYTGGNEQFF. CDR3 nucleotide sequence: TGTGCCAGCAGCTCCTACACAGGGGGGAATGAGCAGTTCTTC.

The chain is built from TRBV5-4 and TRBJ2-7; 8 bases match TRBD2. CDR3 length: 14 residues. J gave up 7 bases and V 2 bases, and 8 bases lay outside the gene matches. CDR1 and CDR2 from the germline V gene are SGHNT and YYREEE (reference sequence). CDR3 in amino acids: CASSFSGGPDEQYF. The CDR3 bases are TGTGCCAGCAGCTTCAGCGGGGGCCCCGATGAGCAGTACTTC.

The chain links TRBV6-5 to TRBJ1-1; 10 bases fit TRBD1. This CDR3 spans 14 amino acids. Germline CDR1 and CDR2: MNHEY and SVGAGI. V dropped 7 bases and J dropped 5; count of bases not matched to a gene: 7. The CDR3 DNA is TGTGCCAGCACAAGACAGGGGGCTTCTACTGAAGCTTTCTTT. This encodes CASTRQGASTEAFF.

The J gene is TRBJ2-7, the V gene TRBV7-6; the D call may be TRBD1 or TRBD2 (7 bases each). CDR3 length: 16 residues. The V gene's germline CDR1 is SGHVS and CDR2 FNYEAQ. V was cut by 2 bases and J by 3 bases, with 17 bases left in between. The CDR3 DNA reads TGTGCCAGCAGCTTACTTTGGGGAGGGGACAGCTACGAGCAGTACTTC. Amino acid sequence: CASSLLWGGDSYEQYF.

This rearrangement joins TRBV9 to TRBJ2-1, with TRBD2 matching 12 bases. Germline values: CDR1 SGDLS, CDR2 YYNGEE. The CDR3 length is 15 residues. V gave up 5 bases and J gave up 6 bases; unmatched junction bases: 6. This chain's CDR3 is CASSRTSGTINEQFF. The CDR3 region has the DNA TGTGCCAGCAGTAGGACTAGCGGGACCATCAATGAGCAGTTCTTC.

The chain carries TRBV28 and TRBJ2-2; 8 bases align to TRBD1. Germline trimming cut 1 base from V and 2 bases from J; bases unmatched to any gene: 6. The CDR3 sequence is 17 residues long. Germline V gene lookup returns CDR1 MDHEN and CDR2 SYDVKM. CDR3 in amino acids: CASSLSGTGLNTGELFF. DNA of the CDR3: TGTGCCAGCAGTTTATCCGGGACAGGCCTTAACACCGGGGAGCTGTTTTTT. The full variable domain, its missing parts supplied by reference TRBV28 and TRBJ2-2, is DVKVTQSSRYLVKRTGEKVFLECVQDMDHENMFWYRQDPGLGLRLIYFSYDVKMKEKGDIPEGYSVSREKKERFSLILESASTNQTSMYLCASSLSGTGLNTGELFFGEGSRLTVL.

For this clone: In the same sample, other DNA sequences code for this CDR3. V and J are TRBV9 and TRBJ1-6, with 7 positions matching TRBD1. The CDR3 runs 13 residues. V lost 3 bases to trimming and J lost 7 bases; unmatched junction nucleotides: 1. Germline V lookup: CDR1 SGDLS, CDR2 YYNGEE. The CDR3 DNA is TGTGCCAGCAGCGGACAGGGAAATTCACCCCTCCACTTT. Translation gives CASSGQGNSPLHF. The complete variable domain, with remaining parts taken from reference TRBV9 and TRBJ1-6, reads DSGVTQTPKHLITATGQRVTLRCSPRSGDLSVYWYQQSLDQGLQFLIQYYNGEERAKGNILERFSAQQFPDLHSELNLSSLELGDSALYFCASSGQGNSPLHFGNGTRLTVT.

The chain carries TRBV29-1 and TRBJ2-3; D not resolved. V dropped 6 bases and J dropped 0 bases, with 10 bases sitting between them. This CDR3 region has 13 residues. Germline V gene lookup returns CDR1 SQVTM and CDR2 ANQGSEA. The CDR3 DNA is TGCAGCGTCGAGTGGGAAAGCACAGATACGCAGTATTTT. Amino acid sequence: CSVEWESTDTQYF.

V usage is TRBV27 and J usage is TRBJ2-7; D possibly corresponds to TRBD2 (6 bases). CDR1 is MNHEY and CDR2 is SMNVEV in the germline V gene (reference sequence). CDR3 length equals 16 residues. V gave up 3 bases and J gave up 2 bases, with 17 bases separating them. CDR3 protein: CASSFVAGSSAYEQYF. In DNA form, the CDR3 reads TGTGCCAGCAGTTTTGTTGCGGGATCGTCGGCCTACGAGCAGTACTTC.

The rearrangement joins TRBV6-6 to TRBJ1-5, with TRBD1 matching over 9 bases. Looked up from germline, CDR1 is MNHNY and CDR2 is SVGAGI (reference sequence). The CDR3 loop spans 14 amino acids. V gave up 6 bases and J gave up 4 bases; unmatched junction bases: 4. CDR3 sequence reads: CASSLGTGNQPQHF. For the CDR3, the DNA is TGTGCCAGCAGCCTTGGGACAGGGAATCAGCCCCAGCATTTT.

This clone is medium-sized within its sample. The chain combines TRBV27 with TRBJ2-7; perhaps TRBD1 as D (5 bases). The CDR3 totals 14 residues. CDR1 is MNHEY, CDR2 SMNVEV, per germline (reference sequence). The V and J ends lost 5 bases and 1 base respectively, with 12 bases between them. The CDR3 region is CASSPLTGSYEQYF. CDR3 bases: TGTGCCAGCAGTCCACTCACAGGATCCTACGAGCAGTACTTC.

CDR3 DNA: TGTGCCAGCACCCTGCAGACAGATACGCAGTATTTT. Translated: CASTLQTDTQYF. V and J are TRBV28 and TRBJ2-3; D remains unclear. Germline CDR1 MDHEN, CDR2 SYDVKM. The CDR3 runs 12 residues. Deletions cut 7 bases from V and 3 bases from J, with 8 bases between.

This rearrangement joins TRBV7-3 to TRBJ2-1; TRBD2 is a possible D gene (6 bases). This CDR3 has 15 amino acids. Deletions cut 2 bases from V and 9 bases from J, with 17 bases between. Germline CDR1 reads SGHTA; CDR2 reads FQGTGA. CDR3 residues: CASSLVLAEGSEQFF. The CDR3 DNA is TGTGCCAGCAGCTTAGTTTTAGCGGAGGGGAGTGAGCAGTTCTTC.

The chain uses TRBV7-2 and TRBJ2-5; D is possibly TRBD1 (5 bases). Deletions cut 1 base from V and 0 bases from J, with 15 bases between. The CDR3 runs 17 residues. Looked up from germline, CDR1 is SGHTA and CDR2 is FQGNSA. The CDR3 is CASSLVPLDTYQETQYF. CDR3 bases: TGTGCCAGCAGCTTAGTCCCCCTGGACACGTACCAAGAGACCCAGTACTTC.

V usage is TRBV27 and J usage is TRBJ1-1; D call uncertain. Trimming stripped 11 bases from V and 2 bases from J, with 9 bases between. The CDR3 runs 11 residues. The germline CDR1 and CDR2 sequences are MNHEY and SMNVEV (reference sequence). CDR3 nucleotides: TGTGCCTCCGGAAGAAACACTGAAGCTTTCTTT. Translating it yields CASGRNTEAFF.

The chain uses TRBV10-1 and TRBJ2-3, with 8 bases lining up with TRBD1. Per the germline V gene, CDR1 is WNHNN and CDR2 is SYGVQD (reference sequence). With V trimmed by 3 bases and J by 4 bases, 15 bases remained unmatched. There are 18 residues in the CDR3. The CDR3 DNA follows: TGCGCCAGCAGTGACCTACCTCGGACAGGGAGGCTGGCAGATACGCAGTATTTT. Translation gives CASSDLPRTGRLADTQYF.

This clone has a count of ten or more. The chain has TRBV7-2 and TRBJ1-2, with TRBD1 identical over 8 bases. The V segment lost 6 bases and the J segment 5 bases; nucleotides outside the gene matches: 5. Germline V gives CDR1 SGHTA, CDR2 FQGNSA. The CDR3 totals 13 residues. CDR3 region: CASSSRGPYGYTF. CDR3 sequence (DNA): TGTGCCAGCAGTTCCAGGGGGCCATATGGCTACACCTTC.

J is TRBJ2-7 and V is TRBV4-3; possibly TRBD1 or TRBD2 for D (6 bases each). The V gene lost 6 bases and the J gene lost 7 bases, with 19 bases spanning the gap. Germline values: CDR1 LGHNA, CDR2 YSLEER. CDR3 length: 14 residues. This CDR3 is CASSRTGRRQEQYF. The CDR3 DNA is TGCGCCAGCAGTCGCACAGGGAGGCGACAGGAGCAGTACTTC.

CDR3 DNA sequence: TGCGCCAGCAGCCAAGAAGCTCAGGACACGGACTACGAGCAGTACTTC. Protein product: CASSQEAQDTDYEQYF. The chain couples TRBV4-3 to TRBJ2-7; possible D gene TRBD1, 5 bases. Looked up from germline, CDR1 is LGHNA and CDR2 is YSLEER. V was cut by 0 bases and J by 3 bases, with 15 bases left in between. The CDR3 runs to 16 residues.

The chain has TRBV6-5 and TRBJ1-2, with 7 bases matching TRBD1. After removal of 6 bases from V and 4 bases from J, the junction contained 5 bases not matched to a gene. In germline, CDR1 is MNHEY, CDR2 SVGAGI. The CDR3 consists of 13 residues. The CDR3 protein is CASSYGQVYGYTF. DNA of the CDR3: TGTGCCAGCAGCTATGGACAGGTCTATGGCTACACCTTC.